Listed below are T cell receptor beta chains from one sample, sequenced in a study of cytomegalovirus exposure and HLA in healthy donors. Only in-frame clones appear in the TCRdb table, and some are missing; sequencing was by immunoSEQ multiplex PCR. The sample spans just over 50,000 clones; the ten largest clones claim roughly 12%. Sequencing was done on a sample of PBMCs. The receptors derive from a woman aged 60-75 years in good health and CMV-seropositive. Each CDR3 is given with its conserved first and last residue. The order of the fields is V gene, J gene, CDR3 length, CDR3 protein.

TRBV7-2	TRBJ1-4	16	CASSSRGGREPEKLFF
TRBV7-2	TRBJ1-6	15	CASRQGDGSNSPLHF
TRBV6-4	TRBJ2-2	15	CASTLAGAGTGELFF
TRBV5-1	TRBJ2-2	16	CASSLVGGIDSGELFF
TRBV5-6	TRBJ2-3	16	CASNPNPGTGTDTQYF
TRBV2	TRBJ1-4	14	CAGYRGGQNEKLFF
TRBV6-5	TRBJ2-7	15	CASRNGAKVTYEQYF
TRBV7-6	TRBJ2-5	14	CASRKAGGEKTQYF
TRBV5-5	TRBJ1-3	16	CARRGVDSSGGNTIYF
TRBV2	TRBJ1-1	13	CASRQGEGSEAFF
TRBV19	TRBJ2-5	16	CASSIAAPPGGETQYF
TRBV12-5	TRBJ2-1	15	CASGLGGQGTNEQFF
TRBV7-2	TRBJ1-6	15	CASSTRTGGQSPLHF
TRBV7-9	TRBJ1-6	15	CASSLAEVYNSPLHF
TRBV10-3	TRBJ2-7	13	CAISEGGSYEQYF
TRBV28	TRBJ2-2	13	CATRGAVTGELFF
TRBV2	TRBJ2-7	15	CASSGRDRGGLVQYF
TRBV18	TRBJ2-2	13	CASSPLQTGELFF
TRBV5-1	TRBJ2-7	15	CASTNTLAGVHEQYF
TRBV20-1	TRBJ1-2	11	CSAGQGVGYTF
TRBV6-5	TRBJ2-7	14	CASSYSWGSYEQYF
TRBV7-9	TRBJ1-2	15	CASSLVVTIRGGYTF
TRBV9	TRBJ1-2	13	CASSPGANYGYTF
TRBV6-5	TRBJ1-1	12	CASSTVNTEAFF
TRBV7-4	TRBJ2-7	18	CASRPIWTSGGELYEQYF
TRBV11-3	TRBJ2-5	15	CASSPRQGAKETQYF
TRBV5-1	TRBJ1-2	16	CASSGGTGDPLNGYTF
TRBV19	TRBJ1-2	14	CASRAGGQPYGYTF
TRBV5-1	TRBJ1-4	12	CASSLGEGTLFF
TRBV6-4	TRBJ1-1	13	CASSRGVNTEAFF
TRBV11-2	TRBJ1-1	13	CASSRQVYTEAFF
TRBV4-2	TRBJ2-2	18	CASSHELAGGPKTGELFF
TRBV2	TRBJ2-2	16	CASSRQGAGGTGELFF
TRBV27	TRBJ2-5	11	CATGRGETQYF
TRBV5-5	TRBJ1-4	14	CASSLGQGWQKLFF
TRBV5-6	TRBJ2-7	13	CASSWGDSTSRGF
TRBV28	TRBJ1-5	16	CASSLRRQGVNQPQHF